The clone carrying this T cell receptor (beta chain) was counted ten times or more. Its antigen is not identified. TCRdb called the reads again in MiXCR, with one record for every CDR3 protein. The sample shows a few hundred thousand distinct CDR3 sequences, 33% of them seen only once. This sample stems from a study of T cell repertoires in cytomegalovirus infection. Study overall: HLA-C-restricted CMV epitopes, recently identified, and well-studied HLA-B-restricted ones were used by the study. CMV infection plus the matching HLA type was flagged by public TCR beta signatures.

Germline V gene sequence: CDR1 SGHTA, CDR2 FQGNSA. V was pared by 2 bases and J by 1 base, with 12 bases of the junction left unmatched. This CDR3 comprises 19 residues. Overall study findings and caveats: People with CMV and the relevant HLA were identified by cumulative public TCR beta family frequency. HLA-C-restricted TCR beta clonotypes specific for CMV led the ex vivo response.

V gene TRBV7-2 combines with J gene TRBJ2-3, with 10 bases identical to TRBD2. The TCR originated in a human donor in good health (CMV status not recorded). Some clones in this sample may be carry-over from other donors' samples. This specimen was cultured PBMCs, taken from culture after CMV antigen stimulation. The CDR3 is CASSLSRSASGSRTDTQYF. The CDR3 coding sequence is TGTGCCAGCAGCTTAAGTAGGTCGGCTAGCGGGAGCCGCACAGATACGCAGTATTTT. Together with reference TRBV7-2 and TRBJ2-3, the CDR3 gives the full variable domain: GAGVSQSPSNKVTEKGKDVELRCDPISGHTALYWYRQSLGQGLEFLIYFQGNSAPDKSGLPSDRFSAERTGGSVSTLTIQRTQQEDSAVYLCASSLSRSASGSRTDTQYFGPGTRLTVL.